Described below is a single TCR beta chain sequence and its context. This sample was included in a study of blood T cells in healthy people across ages. Trimming left V 0 bases short and J 4 bases short, with 5 bases between. The CDR3 contains 13 residues. The germline gives CDR1 SGHVS, CDR2 FQNEAQ. PBMCs, at least 7 million per sample, were isolated. The second PCR ran about 6 to 11 cycles with a sample-barcoded 5' primer and J-beta primers. TCRdb processed the 5' RACE reads anew with MiXCR; each CDR3 protein has one entry. The data contain more than 900,000 distinct CDR3 sequences, 25% of them singletons. Separately, the same data were catalogued under a study of T cells of mothers and their children. That source adds: The authors used all extracted RNA for cDNA synthesis, at about 1.6 ug per 15 ul.

Input material: blood. The receptor was derived from a girl aged 2 to 10 in good health. The genes are TRBV7-8 and TRBJ2-3; no clear D gene. CDR3: CASSLAISDTQYF. The CDR3 coding sequence is TGTGCCAGCAGCTTAGCGATATCAGATACGCAGTATTTT.